This TCR beta chain was found in a study of TIL therapy for anti-PD-1-resistant metastatic lung cancer. Findings of the study overall: Treatment-naive, never-smoker and oncogene-addicted patients were overrepresented in this highly selected cohort.

Concerning this clone itself: Its antigen remains unknown.

There are 15 residues in the CDR3. Germline-derived CDR1 and CDR2 are SGHDN and FVKESK. Trimming left V 0 bases short and J 2 bases short, with 10 bases between. The libraries were made with immunoSEQ v3. This table comes from immunoSEQ multiplex PCR, and its TCRdb copy is limited to in-frame clones, with some not included. The table shows roughly 60,000 clones, with around 70% occurring only once. The time point was: pre-treatment sample, taken before nivolumab and TIL therapy. The receptor comes from a person between 25 and 79 years old with non-small cell lung cancer. The material was blood, obtained at baseline. This chain uses TRBV14 with TRBJ1-2; D not certain. The CDR3 nucleotides read TGTGCCAGCAGCCAAGAAGTTGGCTGGAACTATGGCTACACCTTC. This codes for CASSQEVGWNYGYTF. Full variable domain (remainder filled in from reference TRBV14 and TRBJ1-2): EAGVTQFPSHSVIEKGQTVTLRCDPISGHDNLYWYRRVMGKEIKFLLHFVKESKQDESGMPNNRFLAERTGGTYSTLKVQPAELEDSGVYFCASSQEVGWNYGYTFGSGTRLTVV.